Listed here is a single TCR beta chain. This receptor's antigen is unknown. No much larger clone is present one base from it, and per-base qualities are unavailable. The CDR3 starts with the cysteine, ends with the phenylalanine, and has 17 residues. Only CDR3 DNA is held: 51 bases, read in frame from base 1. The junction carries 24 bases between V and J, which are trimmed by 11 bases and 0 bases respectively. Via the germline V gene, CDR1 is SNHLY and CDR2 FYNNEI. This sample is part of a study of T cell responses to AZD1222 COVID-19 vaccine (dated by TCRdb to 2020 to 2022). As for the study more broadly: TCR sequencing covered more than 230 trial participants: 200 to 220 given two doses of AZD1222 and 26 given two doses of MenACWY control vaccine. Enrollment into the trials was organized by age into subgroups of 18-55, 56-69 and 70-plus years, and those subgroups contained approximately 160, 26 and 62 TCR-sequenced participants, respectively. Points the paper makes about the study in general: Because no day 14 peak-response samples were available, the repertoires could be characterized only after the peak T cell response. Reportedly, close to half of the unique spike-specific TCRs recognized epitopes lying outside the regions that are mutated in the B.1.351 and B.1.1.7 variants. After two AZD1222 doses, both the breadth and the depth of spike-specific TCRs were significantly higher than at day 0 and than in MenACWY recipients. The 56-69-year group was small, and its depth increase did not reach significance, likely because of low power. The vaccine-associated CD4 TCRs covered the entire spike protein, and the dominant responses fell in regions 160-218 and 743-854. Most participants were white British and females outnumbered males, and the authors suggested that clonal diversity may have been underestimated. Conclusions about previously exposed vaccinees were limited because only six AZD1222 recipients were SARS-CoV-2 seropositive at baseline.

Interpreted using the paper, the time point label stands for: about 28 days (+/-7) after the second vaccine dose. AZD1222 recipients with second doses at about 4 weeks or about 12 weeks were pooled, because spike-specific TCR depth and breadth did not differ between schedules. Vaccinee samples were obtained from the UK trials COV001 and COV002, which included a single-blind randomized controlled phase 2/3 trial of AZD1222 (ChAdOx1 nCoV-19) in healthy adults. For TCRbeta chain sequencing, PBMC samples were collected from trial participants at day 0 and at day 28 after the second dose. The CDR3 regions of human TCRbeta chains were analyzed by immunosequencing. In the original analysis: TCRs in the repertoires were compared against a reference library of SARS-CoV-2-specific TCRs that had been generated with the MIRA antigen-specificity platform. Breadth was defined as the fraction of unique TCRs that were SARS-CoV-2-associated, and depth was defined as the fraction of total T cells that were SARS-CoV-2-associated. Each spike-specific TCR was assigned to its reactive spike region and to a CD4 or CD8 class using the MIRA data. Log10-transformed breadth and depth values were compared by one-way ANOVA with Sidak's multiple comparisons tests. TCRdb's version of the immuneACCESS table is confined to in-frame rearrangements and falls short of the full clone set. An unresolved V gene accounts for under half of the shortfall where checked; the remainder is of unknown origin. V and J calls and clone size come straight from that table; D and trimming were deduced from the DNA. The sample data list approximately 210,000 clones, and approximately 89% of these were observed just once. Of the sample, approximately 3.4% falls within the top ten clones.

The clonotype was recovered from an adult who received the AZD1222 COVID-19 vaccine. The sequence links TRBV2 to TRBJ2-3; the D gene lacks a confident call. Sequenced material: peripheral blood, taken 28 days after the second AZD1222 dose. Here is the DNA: TGTGCCCATCGGCCCCCCCGTCGTTCCCCTAGCACAGATACGCAGTATTTT. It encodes CAHRPPRRSPSTDTQYF.